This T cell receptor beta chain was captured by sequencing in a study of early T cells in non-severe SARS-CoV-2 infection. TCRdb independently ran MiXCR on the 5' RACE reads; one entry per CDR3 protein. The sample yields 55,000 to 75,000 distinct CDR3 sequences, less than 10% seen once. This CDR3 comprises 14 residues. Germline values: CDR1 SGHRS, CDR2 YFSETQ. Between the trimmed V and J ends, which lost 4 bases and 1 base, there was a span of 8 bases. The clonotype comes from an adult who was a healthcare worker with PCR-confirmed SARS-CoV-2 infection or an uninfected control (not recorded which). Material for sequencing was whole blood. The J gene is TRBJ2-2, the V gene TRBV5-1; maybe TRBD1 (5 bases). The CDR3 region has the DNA TGCGCCAGCAGCATCGGACAGAACACCGGGGAGCTGTTTTTT. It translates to CASSIGQNTGELFF.